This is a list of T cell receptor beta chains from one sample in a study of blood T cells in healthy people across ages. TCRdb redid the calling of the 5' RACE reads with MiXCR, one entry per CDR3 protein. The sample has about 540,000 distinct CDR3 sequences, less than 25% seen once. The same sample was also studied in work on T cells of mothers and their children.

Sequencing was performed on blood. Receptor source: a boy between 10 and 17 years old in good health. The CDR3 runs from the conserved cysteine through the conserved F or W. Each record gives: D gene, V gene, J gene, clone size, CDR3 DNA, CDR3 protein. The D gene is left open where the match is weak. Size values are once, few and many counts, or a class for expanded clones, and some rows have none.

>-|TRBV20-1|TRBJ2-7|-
TGCAGTGCCCCAAACTCGCAGCAATACGAGCAGTACTTC
CSAPNSQQYEQYF
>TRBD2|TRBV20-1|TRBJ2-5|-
TGCAGTGCTAGAGTGGGACTAGCGGGGGGGTATTCACAAGAGACCCAGTACTTC
CSARVGLAGGYSQETQYF
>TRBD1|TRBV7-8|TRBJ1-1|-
TGTGCCAGCAGCTCGAGGAGACAGGGTGGCACTGAAGCTTTCTTT
CASSSRRQGGTEAFF
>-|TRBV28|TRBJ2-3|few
TGTGCCAGCAGTATCCCGGAACAAAGCACAGATACGCAGTATTTT
CASSIPEQSTDTQYF
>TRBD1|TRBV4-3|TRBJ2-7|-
TGCGCCAGCAGCCAAGATGTGAGCGGACAGGGGGCGGTCTACGAGCAGTACTTC
CASSQDVSGQGAVYEQYF
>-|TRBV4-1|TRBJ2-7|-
TGCGCCAGCAGCCAAGGGCGGCAGGGGGGCATCTCCGAGCAGTACTTC
CASSQGRQGGISEQYF
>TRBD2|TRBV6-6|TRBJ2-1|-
TGTGCCAGCTCCCTGTCGCCCCTAGCGGACTACAATGAGCAGTTCTTC
CASSLSPLADYNEQFF
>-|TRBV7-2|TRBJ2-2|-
TGTGCCAGCAGCTCTTCCACGCTCGGCGGGGAGCTGTTTTTT
CASSSSTLGGELFF
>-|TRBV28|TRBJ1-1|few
TGTGCCAGCAGTATTAGACAGGTTCTGAACACTGAAGCTTTCTTT
CASSIRQVLNTEAFF
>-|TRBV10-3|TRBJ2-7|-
TGTGCCGTCCGATACAGGGACGGCTACGAGCAGTACTTC
CAVRYRDGYEQYF
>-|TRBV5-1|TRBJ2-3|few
TGCGCCAGCAGCCCTGTAGGCACAGATACGCAGTATTTT
CASSPVGTDTQYF
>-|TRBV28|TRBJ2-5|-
TGTGCCAGCAGTTTAGGAGGGCAGGGTCCCGAGACCCAGTACTTC
CASSLGGQGPETQYF
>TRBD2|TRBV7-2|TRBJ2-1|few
TGTGCCAGCAGCTTAAGACTAGCGGGAAGAAATGAGCAGTTCTTC
CASSLRLAGRNEQFF
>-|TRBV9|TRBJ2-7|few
TGTGCCAGCAGCCCCAACTTTCACCCCGGGTACGAGCAGTACTTC
CASSPNFHPGYEQYF
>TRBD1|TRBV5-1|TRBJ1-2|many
TGTGCCAGCAGAAGGGGACAGGGGGACTATGGCTACACCTTC
CASRRGQGDYGYTF
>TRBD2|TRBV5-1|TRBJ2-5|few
TGCGCCAGCAGCCCCCCCAGCGGGGCTTCAGGGGAGACCCAGTACTTC
CASSPPSGASGETQYF
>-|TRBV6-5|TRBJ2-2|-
TGTGCCAGCAGTTACTGGAGGAACACCGGGGAGCTGTTTTTT
CASSYWRNTGELFF
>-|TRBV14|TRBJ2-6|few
TGTGCCAGCAGCCAAGACGTCCCAGGTCTCCTAGGTGGGGCCAACGTCCTGACTTTC
CASSQDVPGLLGGANVLTF
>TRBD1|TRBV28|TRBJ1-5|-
TGTGCCAGCAGTTTACCCCCGGACAGGTTCCATAGCAATCAGCCCCAGCATTTT
CASSLPPDRFHSNQPQHF
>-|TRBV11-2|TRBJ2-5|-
TGTGCCGGCAGCTCTAGGGCCTTGGAGGAGACCCAGTACTTC
CAGSSRALEETQYF
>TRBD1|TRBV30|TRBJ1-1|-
TGTGCCTGGAGTCCGACAGGGGGTTTGGCTTTCTTT
CAWSPTGGLAFF
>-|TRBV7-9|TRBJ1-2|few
TGTGCCAGCAGCCCCACCGAAAGGGGCGCTAACTATGGCTACACCTTC
CASSPTERGANYGYTF
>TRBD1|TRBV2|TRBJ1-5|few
TGTGCCAGCAGTGACCCAAACAGGGGACGGATGGAGCCCCAGCATTTT
CASSDPNRGRMEPQHF
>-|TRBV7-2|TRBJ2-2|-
TGTGCCAGCAGCTCCACAAGAATCATAAGTGGCGGGGAGCTGTTTTTT
CASSSTRIISGGELFF
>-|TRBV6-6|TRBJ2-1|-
TGTGCCAGCAGTTATCGGGGAACCTACAATGAGCAGTTCTTC
CASSYRGTYNEQFF
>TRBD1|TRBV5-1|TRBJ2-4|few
TGCGCCAGCAGCGCTGGACAGGGCTACAAAAACATTCAGTACTTC
CASSAGQGYKNIQYF
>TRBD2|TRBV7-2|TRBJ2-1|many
TGTGCCAGCAGCCTAATGAGCGGGGGCTCCTACAATGAGCAGTTCTTC
CASSLMSGGSYNEQFF
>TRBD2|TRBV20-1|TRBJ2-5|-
TGCAGTGCTAGTAGCCTAGCGGGAGGTCAAGAGACCCAGTACTTC
CSASSLAGGQETQYF
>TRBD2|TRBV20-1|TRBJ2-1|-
TGCAGTGCTAGGACTAGCGGGAGGGCCGTTGTGTTTTGGGAGCAGTTCTTC
CSARTSGRAVVFWEQFF
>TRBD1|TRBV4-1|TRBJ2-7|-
TGCGCCAGCAGCCAAACCGGGACAGAAAGGCACGAGCAGTACTTC
CASSQTGTERHEQYF
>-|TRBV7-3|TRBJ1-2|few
TGTGCCAGCAGCTTAACCCACTTTCTGGTGTTGGACTATGGCTACACCTTC
CASSLTHFLVLDYGYTF
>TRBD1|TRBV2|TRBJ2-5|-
TGTGCCAGCGGGGACAGGGGCACCTACAATGAGCAGCTCTTC
CASGDRGTYNEQLF
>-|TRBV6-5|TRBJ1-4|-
TGTGCCAGCACCGACGGGTCAGCTAATGAAAAACTGTTTTTT
CASTDGSANEKLFF
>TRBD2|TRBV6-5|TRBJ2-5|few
TGTGCCAGCAGCCGCAATAGCGGGGGCCAAGAGACCCAGTACTTC
CASSRNSGGQETQYF
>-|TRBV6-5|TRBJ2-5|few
TGTGCCAGCAGTTACTCGGGGGAAAACCAAGAGACCCAGTACTTC
CASSYSGENQETQYF
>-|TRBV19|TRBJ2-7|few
TGTGCCACCGCGGAAGGAATCTCCTACGAGCAGTACTTC
CATAEGISYEQYF
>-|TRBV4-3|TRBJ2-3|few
TGCGCCAGCAGACGGACCCCAGGGGCAAACTTAGATACGCAGTATTTT
CASRRTPGANLDTQYF
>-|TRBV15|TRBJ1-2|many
TGTGCCACCAGCCCCGATATGGGGGTCCCCTATGGCTACACCTTC
CATSPDMGVPYGYTF
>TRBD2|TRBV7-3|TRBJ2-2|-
TGTGCCAGCAGCAATCGGACTAGTGGCGGGGAGCTGTTTTTT
CASSNRTSGGELFF
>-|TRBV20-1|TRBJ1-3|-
TGCAGTGCTAGAGTCAGGAACGGATTCTCTGGAAACACCATATATTTT
CSARVRNGFSGNTIYF
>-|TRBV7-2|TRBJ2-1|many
TGTGCCAGCAGCCCAGCCCCAAAATATGAGCAGTTCTTC
CASSPAPKYEQFF